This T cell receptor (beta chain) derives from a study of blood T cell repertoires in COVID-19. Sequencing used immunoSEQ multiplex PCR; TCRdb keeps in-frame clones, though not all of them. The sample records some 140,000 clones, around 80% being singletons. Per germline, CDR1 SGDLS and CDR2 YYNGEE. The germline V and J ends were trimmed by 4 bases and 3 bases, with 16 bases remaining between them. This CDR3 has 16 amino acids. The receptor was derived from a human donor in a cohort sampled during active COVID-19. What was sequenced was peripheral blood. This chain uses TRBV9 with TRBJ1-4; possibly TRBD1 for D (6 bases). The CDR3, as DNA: TGTGCCAGCAGCCTAAGACCAGGGGAAGCTAATGAAAAACTGTTTTTT. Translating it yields CASSLRPGEANEKLFF.